The present TCR beta chain was sequenced within a study of blood T cell repertoires in COVID-19. About the study: From the United States, Italy and Spain came samples of acute and convalescent COVID-19. PBMCs, B-cell-depleted T cells, or T cells provided the cDNA or gDNA that made up the material.

In the authors' workflow: Reference gene primer amplification in the assay estimated nucleated cell counts. Clones were sequenced by immunoSEQ multiplex PCR, and TCRdb holds only the in-frame ones, with some missing. Clonal size and the V and J genes are those of that table, whereas D and trimming came from the DNA. The sample has under 200,000 clones; about 85% are singletons. Per the germline V gene, CDR1 is KGHSH and CDR2 is LQKENI. This CDR3 has 16 residues. J lost 3 bases, V lost 1 base, and 2 bases had no gene match. The chain joins TRBV18 to TRBJ2-2; 10 bases map to TRBD1. The sample consisted of peripheral blood. This clonotype was sampled from a woman aged 80 or older with acute or convalescent COVID-19. The CDR3 protein is CASSPLGTGDTGELFF. The CDR3 nucleotides are TGTGCCAGCTCACCACTGGGGACAGGGGACACCGGGGAGCTGTTTTTT.